This T cell receptor beta chain was sequenced for a study of CD8 T cells in ankylosing spondylitis. Study-wide results and caveats: For ankylosing spondylitis blood, a TCR beta motif of seven to nine highly homologous variants appeared characteristic.

This clonotype was picked up a small number of times. Antigen unknown. The CDR3 contains 15 residues. V dropped 6 bases and J dropped 6 bases, with 17 bases sitting between them. TCRdb called the 5' RACE reads again in MiXCR, with one record for every CDR3 protein. The sample consists of hundreds of thousands of distinct CDR3 sequences, 12% of them appearing once. The genes are TRBV12-3 or TRBV12-4 and TRBJ2-2; D uncertain. The material sequenced was blood, either unsorted or a sorted T cell fraction (not recorded which). The sequence came from a male donor with ankylosing spondylitis. In nucleotides, the CDR3 is TGTGCCAGCAGCCCCTCAGCGACCCTCGCCGGGGAGCTGTTTTTT. It yields the protein CASSPSATLAGELFF.